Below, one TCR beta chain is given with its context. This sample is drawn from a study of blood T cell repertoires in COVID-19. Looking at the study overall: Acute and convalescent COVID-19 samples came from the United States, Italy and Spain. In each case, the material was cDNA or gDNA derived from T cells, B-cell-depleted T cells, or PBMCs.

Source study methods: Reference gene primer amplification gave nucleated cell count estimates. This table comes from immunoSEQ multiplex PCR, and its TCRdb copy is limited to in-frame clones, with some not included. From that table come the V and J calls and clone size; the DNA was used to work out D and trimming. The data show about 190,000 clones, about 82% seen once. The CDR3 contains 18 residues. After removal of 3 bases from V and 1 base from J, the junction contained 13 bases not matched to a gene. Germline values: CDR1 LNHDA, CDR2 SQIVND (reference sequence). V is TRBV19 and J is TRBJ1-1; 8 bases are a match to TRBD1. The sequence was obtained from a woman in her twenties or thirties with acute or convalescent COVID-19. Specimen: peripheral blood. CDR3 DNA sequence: TGTGCCAGTAGTATGCGGATGGGACAGGCGCCCCAGAACACTGAAGCTTTCTTT. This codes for CASSMRMGQAPQNTEAFF.